Listed below are T cell receptor beta chains from one sample, sequenced in a study of blood T cell repertoires in COVID-19. Libraries were prepared by immunoSEQ multiplex PCR; TCRdb keeps only in-frame clonotypes and omits some of them. This sample has 390,000 or so clones, with 80% to 90% found just once. Sequenced input: PBMCs or T cells enriched from blood (not recorded which). These receptor sequences come from a woman aged 45-59 years who had recovered from COVID-19. The CDR3 runs from the conserved cysteine through the conserved F or W. Each record gives: clone size, J gene, D gene, V gene, CDR3 DNA, CDR3 protein. A D gene is named only where the DNA matches it firmly. Rows give clone size only sometimes, using once, few, many, or a class for an expanded clone.

few	TRBJ1-2	TRBD1	TRBV9	TGTGCCAGCAGCGAGGGACAGGGGATTGGTTATGGCTACACCTTC	CASSEGQGIGYGYTF
NA	TRBJ1-4	TRBD1	TRBV2	TGTGCCAGCAGTCCCAGACAGGGGCAGGGAGAAAAACTGTTTTTT	CASSPRQGQGEKLFF
NA	TRBJ2-5	TRBD2	TRBV5-6	TGTGCCAGCAGCCCCCAAGGTATGCGGGGGAGGAAAGAGACCCAGTACTTC	CASSPQGMRGRKETQYF
NA	TRBJ1-2	NA	TRBV18	TGTGCCAGCTCACCACGGGCAGGGCCCGACGACTATGGCTACACCTTC	CASSPRAGPDDYGYTF
NA	TRBJ1-1	TRBD1	TRBV18	TGTGCCAGCTCACCGGACAGGGGCGCCGCGGTCACTGAAGCTTTCTTT	CASSPDRGAAVTEAFF
NA	TRBJ1-2	TRBD1	TRBV15	TGTGCCACCAGCAACACACTCGACAGGGACGGCTACACCTTC	CATSNTLDRDGYTF
NA	TRBJ2-3	TRBD2	TRBV5-1	TGCGCCAGCAGCCCCCCTAGCGGGGGAACAGATACGCAGTATTTT	CASSPPSGGTDTQYF
NA	TRBJ2-3	TRBD2	TRBV5-1	TGCGCCAGCAGCTTGACCGGGGGGAGCACAGATACGCAGTATTTT	CASSLTGGSTDTQYF
NA	TRBJ1-2	NA	TRBV7-9	TGTGCCAGCACCGGCGCGGGGGACTATGGCTACACCTTC	CASTGAGDYGYTF
NA	TRBJ1-1	NA	TRBV25-1	TGTGCCAGCAGTGACCAAGGGGGGGGCGGTACTGAAGCTTTCTTT	CASSDQGGGGTEAFF
NA	TRBJ2-3	TRBD1	TRBV28	TGTGCCAGCAGTTTATGGAGGGGGCCATCAGATACGCAGTATTTT	CASSLWRGPSDTQYF
NA	TRBJ2-7	TRBD1	TRBV25-1	TGTGCCAGCGGGGACAGGGAGAACTACGAGCAGTACTTC	CASGDRENYEQYF
NA	TRBJ2-2	TRBD2	TRBV9	TGTGCCAGCAGCGTAGGCGGGGGAGCCCCATACGGGGAGCTGTTTTTT	CASSVGGGAPYGELFF
NA	TRBJ2-2	NA	TRBV2	TGTGCCAGCAGTGTTCTGCAGGCAAGCCCCGGGGAGCTGTTTTTT	CASSVLQASPGELFF
NA	TRBJ2-5	TRBD2	TRBV5-6	TGTGCCAGCAGTTTAATACTAGCGAGCCAAGAGACCCAGTACTTC	CASSLILASQETQYF
few	TRBJ1-2	TRBD1	TRBV28	TGTGCCAGCAGTCGTGGACAGGGGGCACTTACTGGCTACACCTTC	CASSRGQGALTGYTF
NA	TRBJ2-2	NA	TRBV7-2	TGTGCCAGCAGCCTTCTTGGACTCACCGGGGAGCTGTTTTTT	CASSLLGLTGELFF
once	TRBJ2-7	TRBD2	TRBV7-9	TGTGCCAGCAGCCGGGCTGCGGCGGGGGGGCCAGTCTACGAGCAGTACTTC	CASSRAAAGGPVYEQYF
NA	TRBJ1-1	TRBD1	TRBV4-1	TGCGCCAGCAGCCAATCAGTCGCGGGACAGCTAAACACTGAAGCTTTCTTT	CASSQSVAGQLNTEAFF
NA	TRBJ2-7	TRBD1	TRBV15	TGTGCCACCAGCGGGCGGGACAGGATATCGAAGCAGTACTTC	CATSGRDRISKQYF
NA	TRBJ1-2	NA	TRBV11-2	TGTGCCAGCAGCTTTGGACAGAACTATGGCTACACCTTC	CASSFGQNYGYTF
NA	TRBJ2-1	TRBD2	TRBV7-2	TGTGCCAGCAGCTTAGTCGGGGCTAGCGGGGGGGCCAATGAGCAGTTCTTC	CASSLVGASGGANEQFF
NA	TRBJ1-4	NA	TRBV28	TGTGCCAGCAGAGACTCCGGGACTCGTGAAAAACTGTTTTTT	CASRDSGTREKLFF
few	TRBJ1-2	TRBD1	TRBV7-9	TGTGCCAGCAGCGCTGCCGACAGGGGAGTTAACTATGGCTACACCTTC	CASSAADRGVNYGYTF
NA	TRBJ2-2	TRBD1	TRBV7-9	TGTGCCAGCAGCTTTTATTTTGGCAGGGGGTCCGGGGAGCTGTTTTTT	CASSFYFGRGSGELFF
NA	TRBJ1-1	NA	TRBV28	TGTGCCAGCAGTCTCGTATCCAGGACAGCCGACACTGAAGCTTTCTTT	CASSLVSRTADTEAFF
NA	TRBJ2-3	TRBD2	TRBV13	TGTGCCAGCAGCTTAGGGTACCTAGCGGTTACAGATACGCAGTATTTT	CASSLGYLAVTDTQYF
NA	TRBJ2-2	NA	TRBV14	TGTGCCAGCAGCCAAGGGGGCTCTTACACCGGGGAGCTGTTTTTT	CASSQGGSYTGELFF
NA	TRBJ2-5	TRBD2	TRBV6-5	TGTGCCAGCAGTTTGAGACTAGCGGGGGGGCAAGAGACCCAGTACTTC	CASSLRLAGGQETQYF
once	TRBJ1-4	NA	TRBV18	TGTGCCAGCTCACCATGGGCGTCCTCAACTAATGAAAAACTGTTTTTT	CASSPWASSTNEKLFF
NA	TRBJ1-1	NA	TRBV28	TGTGCCAGCAGTACAGGGAAGGGAGGGCACCTGAACACTGAAGCTTTCTTT	CASSTGKGGHLNTEAFF
NA	TRBJ1-2	NA	TRBV28	TGTGCCAGCCAATCCCCAGGGTACTATGGCTACACCTTC	CASQSPGYYGYTF
NA	TRBJ2-1	NA	TRBV5-1	TGCGCCAGCAGCTTACCCGGGGTAAGCTACAATGAGCAGTTCTTC	CASSLPGVSYNEQFF
NA	TRBJ1-2	TRBD1	TRBV14	TGTGCCAGCAGCCAAGAAACAGGGGCCTCCTACTATGGCTACACCTTC	CASSQETGASYYGYTF
NA	TRBJ1-2	NA	TRBV30	TGTGCCTGGAGTGTATATTCTAACTATGGCTACACCTTC	CAWSVYSNYGYTF
NA	TRBJ1-2	TRBD1	TRBV12-3/TRBV12-4	TGTGCCAGCAGGGCGACAGGGGCGAATGGCTACACCTTC	CASRATGANGYTF